What follows describes a single T cell receptor (beta chain). The entry originates in a study of CD8 T cells in ankylosing spondylitis. The CDR3 contains 16 residues. V was clipped by 6 bases and J by 8 bases; unmatched bases: 8. TCRdb re-derived calls from the 5' RACE reads in MiXCR, one entry per CDR3 protein. The sample has 100,000 to 150,000 distinct CDR3 sequences, around 9.7% seen once. Specimen: blood, either unsorted or a sorted T cell fraction (not recorded which). This clonotype originated in a male donor with ankylosing spondylitis or in good health (not recorded which). The chain links TRBV12-3 or TRBV12-4 to TRBJ2-3; TRBD2 matches 16 bases. CDR3 sequence: CASSERGLAGGFTQYF. For the CDR3, the DNA is TGTGCCAGCAGCGAACGGGGACTAGCGGGAGGGTTTACGCAGTATTTT.